This T cell receptor beta chain was captured in a study of regulatory T cells in long-lasting Graves disease. The overall study: Prior antithyroid drug treatment in newly diagnosed Graves' patients lasted under 3 months.

Building of the TCR beta libraries involved iRepertoire HTBI primers and Arm-PCR of CDR3 regions. MiXCR, run by TCRdb on the multiplex PCR reads, gives a single entry per CDR3 protein. The repertoire includes around 360,000 distinct CDR3 sequences, around 16% of them detected once, and 20% to 25% sits in the top ten. Time point in this sample: newly diagnosed GD, antithyroid drugs for less than 3 months. PBMC RNA served as the TCR library source. V lost 3 bases and J 1 base, leaving 19 bases between the germline ends. CDR3 length equals 17 residues. Per the germline V gene, CDR1 is SGHAT and CDR2 is FQNNGV. In regard to this clonotype: A much larger clone is a single base away; this may be a read error.

This sample was shared with a second study, whose subject was T cells in Graves' hyperthyroidism and ophthalmopathy. This second study notes: Graves' hyperthyroidism without ophthalmopathy progression within 18 months was termed stable.

The material sequenced was peripheral blood mononuclear cells (PBMCs), taken at new diagnosis, from a patient treated with antithyroid drugs. This receptor was taken from a woman under 30 with Graves disease. This chain connects TRBV11-2 to TRBJ2-7; the D gene is possibly TRBD2 (7 bases). For the CDR3, the DNA is TGTGCCAGCAGCTTCCGAGGGGGGGCTACCTTATCCTACGAGCAGTACTTC. Translation gives CASSFRGGATLSYEQYF. Looking up the rest from reference TRBV11-2 and TRBJ2-7 gives the full variable domain: EAGVAQSPRYKIIEKRQSVAFWCNPISGHATLYWYQQILGQGPKLLIQFQNNGVVDDSQLPKDRFSAERLKGVDSTLKIQPAKLEDSAVYLCASSFRGGATLSYEQYFGPGTRLTVT.